This record covers a single T cell receptor beta chain. Germline assignment: CDR1 PRHDT and CDR2 FYEKMQ (reference sequence). The CDR3 totals 15 residues. V lost 3 bases, J lost 5 bases, and 7 bases stayed unmatched. The data are from a study of blood T cells in healthy people across ages. The sample, about 9.2 milliliters of peripheral blood, was drawn from each donor. PCR was performed a second time for about 7 to 12 cycles using a sample-barcoded 5' primer and a J-beta primer mix. TCRdb re-called the 5' RACE reads through MiXCR, storing one row per CDR3 protein. The repertoire holds over a million distinct CDR3 sequences, with approximately 42% as singletons.

The clonotype originates from a woman under 30 in good health. The specimen sequenced was blood. V gene TRBV13 combines with J gene TRBJ2-3, with 8 bases matching TRBD2. CDR3 sequence: CASSFSAGGGDTQYF. Written as DNA, the CDR3 is TGTGCCAGCAGCTTTTCGGCGGGGGGAGGAGATACGCAGTATTTT.